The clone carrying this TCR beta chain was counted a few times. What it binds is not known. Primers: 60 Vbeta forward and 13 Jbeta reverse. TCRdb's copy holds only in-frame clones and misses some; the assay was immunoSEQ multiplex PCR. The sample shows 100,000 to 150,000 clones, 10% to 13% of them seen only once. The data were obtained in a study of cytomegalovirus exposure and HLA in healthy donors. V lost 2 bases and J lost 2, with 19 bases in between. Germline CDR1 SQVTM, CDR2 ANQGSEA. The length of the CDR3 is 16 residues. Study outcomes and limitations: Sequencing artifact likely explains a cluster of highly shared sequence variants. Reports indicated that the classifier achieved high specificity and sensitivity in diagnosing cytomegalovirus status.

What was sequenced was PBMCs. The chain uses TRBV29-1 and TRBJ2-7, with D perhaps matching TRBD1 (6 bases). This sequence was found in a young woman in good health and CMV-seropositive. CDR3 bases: TGCAGCGTTGAAAGCCGTTCGTTTGGGACACCCTACGAGCAGTACTTC. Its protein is CSVESRSFGTPYEQYF.